One sample yielded the 8 T cell receptor beta chains listed below, sequenced in a study of spatial heterogeneity in lung cancer. TCRdb called the 5' RACE reads again in MiXCR, with one record for every CDR3 protein. The sample holds about 44,000 distinct CDR3 sequences, around 15% seen once. Regarding time point: sample taken at primary tumor resection. Unsorted whole RNA of tumor, nontumor lung or frozen PBMC was sequenced. Source: PBMCs, taken at surgery. The receptors originated from a male donor with early-stage non-small cell lung cancer.

The sample holds many counts of this clonotype. V is TRBV5-1 and J is TRBJ1-1; perhaps TRBD1 as D (5 bases). V lost 0 bases to trimming and J lost 5 bases, with 14 bases between them. Per the germline V gene, CDR1 is SGHRS and CDR2 is YFSETQ. This CDR3 has 15 amino acids. The CDR3 sequence: CASSLEMGVLTEAFF. The CDR3 DNA follows: TGCGCCAGCAGCTTGGAGATGGGGGTGTTGACTGAAGCTTTCTTT. Based on the CDR3 plus reference TRBV5-1 and TRBJ1-1, the full variable domain is KAGVTQTPRYLIKTRGQQVTLSCSPISGHRSVSWYQQTPGQGLQFLFEYFSETQRNKGNFPGRFSGRQFSNSRSEMNVSTLELGDSALYLCASSLEMGVLTEAFFGQGTRLTVV.

J is TRBJ1-5 and V is TRBV7-9; 7 nucleotides agree with TRBD1. The CDR3 is 18 residues long. The germline V gene has CDR1 SEHNR and CDR2 FQNEAQ (reference sequence). The trim removed 4 bases at V and 2 bases at J, leaving 14 bases unmatched. This chain's CDR3 is CASSWVGSDREGNQPQHF. The CDR3 coding sequence is TGTGCCAGCAGCTGGGTTGGGTCAGACAGGGAGGGCAATCAGCCCCAGCATTTT.

In its sample, this clonotype was seen a few times. The chain uses TRBV5-1 and TRBJ2-7; 8 bases match TRBD2. V lost 4 bases, J lost 3 bases, and 6 bases stayed unmatched. There are 14 residues in the CDR3. Germline assignment: CDR1 SGHRS and CDR2 YFSETQ. The CDR3 reads CASSPQAGDYEQYF. The CDR3 coding sequence is TGCGCCAGCAGCCCCCAAGCGGGAGACTACGAGCAGTACTTC. The complete variable domain, with remaining parts taken from reference TRBV5-1 and TRBJ2-7, reads KAGVTQTPRYLIKTRGQQVTLSCSPISGHRSVSWYQQTPGQGLQFLFEYFSETQRNKGNFPGRFSGRQFSNSRSEMNVSTLELGDSALYLCASSPQAGDYEQYFGPGTRLTVT.

There are many counts of this clonotype. The V call is TRBV5-1, the J call TRBJ2-1; D may be TRBD2 (6 bases). The CDR3 totals 15 residues. Trimming left V 3 bases short and J 0 bases short, with 10 bases between. In germline, CDR1 is SGHRS, CDR2 YFSETQ. The CDR3 DNA follows: TGCGCCAGCAGCTCGCGGGGCGGCTCCTACAATGAGCAGTTCTTC. It yields the protein CASSSRGGSYNEQFF.

This clonotype was seen many times. This chain connects TRBV7-2 to TRBJ2-3, with 10 bases that match TRBD2. This CDR3 is built from 16 residues. V trimming: 3 bases; J trimming: 1 base; junction bases outside the gene matches: 4. Germline CDR1 reads SGHTA; CDR2 reads FQGNSA. The CDR3 here is CASSFSSGGRTDTQYF. The CDR3 bases are TGTGCCAGCAGCTTTTCTAGCGGGGGCCGCACAGATACGCAGTATTTT. Variable domain in full (rest from reference TRBV7-2 and TRBJ2-3): GAGVSQSPSNKVTEKGKDVELRCDPISGHTALYWYRQSLGQGLEFLIYFQGNSAPDKSGLPSDRFSAERTGGSVSTLTIQRTQQEDSAVYLCASSFSSGGRTDTQYFGPGTRLTVL.

The chain employs TRBV29-1 and TRBJ1-2, with TRBD1 as a possible D gene (5 bases). V lost 7 bases, J lost 0 bases, and 12 bases lay in between. In germline, CDR1 is SQVTM, CDR2 ANQGSEA. This CDR3 spans 13 amino acids. The CDR3 nucleotides read TGCAGCGCCGGGGACCAAGCTAACTATGGCTACACCTTC. Translating gives CSAGDQANYGYTF.

This clonotype was observed many times. The gene calls are TRBV5-1 and TRBJ2-7; D is perhaps TRBD1 (5 bases). Per the germline V gene, CDR1 is SGHRS and CDR2 is YFSETQ. The germline V and J ends were trimmed by 0 bases and 5 bases, with 12 bases remaining between them. CDR3 length: 14 amino acids. CDR3: CASSLAARVNEQYF. For the CDR3, the DNA is TGCGCCAGCAGCTTGGCCGCCAGGGTGAACGAGCAGTACTTC.

This clonotype was observed a handful of times. J is TRBJ1-3 and V is TRBV7-2; the D is unclear. V lost 4 bases and J 3 bases, leaving 10 bases between the germline ends. This CDR3 region has 14 residues. CDR1 and CDR2 (germline): SGHTA, FQGNSA. CDR3: CASSWTGLGNTIYF. The CDR3 DNA follows: TGTGCCAGCAGCTGGACGGGCCTTGGAAACACCATATATTTT.